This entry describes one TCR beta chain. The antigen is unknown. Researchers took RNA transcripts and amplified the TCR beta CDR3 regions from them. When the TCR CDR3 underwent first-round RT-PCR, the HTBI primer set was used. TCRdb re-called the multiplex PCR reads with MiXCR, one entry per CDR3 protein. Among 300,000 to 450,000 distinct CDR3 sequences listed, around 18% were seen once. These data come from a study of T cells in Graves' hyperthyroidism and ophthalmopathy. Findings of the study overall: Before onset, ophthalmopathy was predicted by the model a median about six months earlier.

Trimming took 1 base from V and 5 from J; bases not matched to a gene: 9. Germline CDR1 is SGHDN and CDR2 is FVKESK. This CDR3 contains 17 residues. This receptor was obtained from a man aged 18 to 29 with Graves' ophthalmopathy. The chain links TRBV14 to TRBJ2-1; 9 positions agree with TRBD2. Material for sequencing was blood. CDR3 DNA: TGTGCCAGCAGCCAAGGGCGAGTGCGGGGGGGGAACAATGAGCAGTTCTTC. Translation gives CASSQGRVRGGNNEQFF. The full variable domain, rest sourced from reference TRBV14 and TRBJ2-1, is EAGVTQFPSHSVIEKGQTVTLRCDPISGHDNLYWYRRVMGKEIKFLLHFVKESKQDESGMPNNRFLAERTGGTYSTLKVQPAELEDSGVYFCASSQGRVRGGNNEQFFGPGTRLTVL.